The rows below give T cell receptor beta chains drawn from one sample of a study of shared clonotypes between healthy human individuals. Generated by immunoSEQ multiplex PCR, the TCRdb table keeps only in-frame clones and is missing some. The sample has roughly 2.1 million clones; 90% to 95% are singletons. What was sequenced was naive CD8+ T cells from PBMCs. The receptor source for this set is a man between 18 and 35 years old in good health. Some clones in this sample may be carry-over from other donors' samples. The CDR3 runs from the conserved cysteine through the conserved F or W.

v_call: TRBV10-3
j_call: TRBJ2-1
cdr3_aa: CAIRGGANTYNEQFF

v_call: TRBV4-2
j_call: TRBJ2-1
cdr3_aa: CASSQDRVAGRNEQFF

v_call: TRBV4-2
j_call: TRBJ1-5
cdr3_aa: CASSQVLAPNQPQHF

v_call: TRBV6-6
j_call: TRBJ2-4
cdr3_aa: CASSLDGELAKNIQYF

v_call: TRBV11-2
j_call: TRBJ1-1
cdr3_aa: CASSDRGETEAFF

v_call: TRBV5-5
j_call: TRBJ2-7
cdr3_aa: CASSLGPSEQYF

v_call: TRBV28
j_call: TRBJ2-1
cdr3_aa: CASSPHLSPNEQFF

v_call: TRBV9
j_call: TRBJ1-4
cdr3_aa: CASSPLGEREKLFF

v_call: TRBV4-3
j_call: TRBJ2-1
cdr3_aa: CASSQDSALETSENEQFF

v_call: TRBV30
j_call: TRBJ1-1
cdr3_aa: CAWSVRIAGYTEAFF

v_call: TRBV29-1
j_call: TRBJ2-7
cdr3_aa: CSVAFRSTYEQYF

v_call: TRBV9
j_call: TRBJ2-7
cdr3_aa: CASSVGRDWTYEQYF

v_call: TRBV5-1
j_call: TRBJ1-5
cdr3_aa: CASSPSGALGQPQHF

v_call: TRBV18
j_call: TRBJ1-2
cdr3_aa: CASSPNPYTF

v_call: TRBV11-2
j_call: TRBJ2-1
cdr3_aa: CASSLVPGTTSYNEQFF

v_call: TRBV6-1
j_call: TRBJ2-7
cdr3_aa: CASSATSGIFGEQYF

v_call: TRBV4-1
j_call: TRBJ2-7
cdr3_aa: CASSLPGREQYF

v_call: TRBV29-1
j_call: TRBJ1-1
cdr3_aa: CSIRQNTEAFF

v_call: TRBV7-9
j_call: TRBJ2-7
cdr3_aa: CASSSTLAGPSYEQYF

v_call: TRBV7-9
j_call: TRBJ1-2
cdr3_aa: CASSLGFVSWGYTF

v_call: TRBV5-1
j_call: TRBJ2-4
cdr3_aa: CASSLPGDPENIQYF

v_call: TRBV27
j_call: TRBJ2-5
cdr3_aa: CASSPRTVKETQYF

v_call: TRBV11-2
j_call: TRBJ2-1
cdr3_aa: CASRRQGDNEQFF

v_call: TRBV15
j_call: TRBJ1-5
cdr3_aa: CATSRGTGWVSNQPQHF

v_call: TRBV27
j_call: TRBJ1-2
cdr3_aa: CASSLSGQSNGYTF

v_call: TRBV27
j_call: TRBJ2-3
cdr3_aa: CASRLLQARTDTQYF

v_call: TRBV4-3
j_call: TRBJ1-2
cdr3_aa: CASSQDWKEYGYTF

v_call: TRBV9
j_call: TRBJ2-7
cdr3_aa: CASSVARLAGPYEQYF

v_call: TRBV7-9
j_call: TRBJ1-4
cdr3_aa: CASSPLGGGAGDEKLFF

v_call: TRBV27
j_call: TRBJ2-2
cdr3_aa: CASSPDRTNTGELFF

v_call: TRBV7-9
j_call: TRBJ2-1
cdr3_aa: CASTILGEDEQFF

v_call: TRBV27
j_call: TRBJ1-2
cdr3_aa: CASSPSPGQGLRNGYTF

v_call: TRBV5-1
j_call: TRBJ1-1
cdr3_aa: CASSSGGTEAFF

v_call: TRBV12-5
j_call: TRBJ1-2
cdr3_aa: CASGLVMGREDYGYTF

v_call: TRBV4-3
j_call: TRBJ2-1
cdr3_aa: CASSPNRGPYNEQFF

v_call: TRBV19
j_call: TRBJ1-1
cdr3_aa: CASSSPAVNTEAFF

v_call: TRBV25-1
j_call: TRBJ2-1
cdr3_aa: CASSESGLAGNEQFF

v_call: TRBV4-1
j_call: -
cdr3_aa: CASSQDSGQGYEQYF

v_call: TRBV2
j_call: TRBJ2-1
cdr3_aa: CASRGFVPNEQFF

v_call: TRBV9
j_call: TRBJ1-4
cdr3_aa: CASSARQGPEKLFF

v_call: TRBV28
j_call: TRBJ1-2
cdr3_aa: CASQDREDHGYTF

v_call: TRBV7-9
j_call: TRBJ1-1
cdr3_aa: CASSGDSLNTEAFF

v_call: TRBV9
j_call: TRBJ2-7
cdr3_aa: CASSAQGASYEQYF

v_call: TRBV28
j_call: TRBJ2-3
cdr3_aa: CASRDRGLLRDTQYF

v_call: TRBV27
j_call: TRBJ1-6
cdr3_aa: CASSYPTGNSPLHF

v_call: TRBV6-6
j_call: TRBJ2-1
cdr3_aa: CASSYAQGSIVEQFF

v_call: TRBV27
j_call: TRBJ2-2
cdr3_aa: CASSPQTGTGELFF

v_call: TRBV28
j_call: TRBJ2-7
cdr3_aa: CASSLLGESSYEQYF

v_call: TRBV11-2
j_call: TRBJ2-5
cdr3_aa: CASSLGSGKTQYF

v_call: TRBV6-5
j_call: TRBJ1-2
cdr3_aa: CASSSGTNYGYTF

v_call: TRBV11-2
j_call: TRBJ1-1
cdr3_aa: CASSLGALEAFF

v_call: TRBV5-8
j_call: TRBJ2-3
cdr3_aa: CASSLSAGGPDTQYF